The 25 T cell receptor beta chains below come from one sample, sequenced in a study of CD8+ T cells in alopecia areata. Isolated RNA was reverse transcribed into cDNA used as the sequencing template. Repertoires were generated with immunoSEQ multiplex PCR, while TCRdb's copy carries only in-frame clones and drops some. The data contain about 130,000 clones, 49% of them seen just once; the ten biggest clones take up about 19%. The material sequenced was CD8+ T cells sorted from blood, taken at week 0. These receptors were obtained from a human donor with alopecia areata.

This clone appeared a few times. The chain recombines TRBV5-6 with TRBJ2-6, with D unresolved. The CDR3 contains 17 residues. Trimming took off 3 bases at V and 1 base at J, with 14 bases between the two ends. CDR1 and CDR2 from the germline V gene are SGHDT and YYEEEE. The CDR3 sequence: CASSSTVDPSGANVLTF. The CDR3 nucleotides read TGTGCCAGCAGCTCAACAGTTGATCCTTCTGGGGCCAACGTCCTGACTTTC. Drawing the rest from reference TRBV5-6 and TRBJ2-6, the complete variable domain is DAGVTQSPTHLIKTRGQQVTLRCSPKSGHDTVSWYQQALGQGPQFIFQYYEEEERQRGNFPDRFSGHQFPNYSSELNVNALLLGDSALYLCASSSTVDPSGANVLTFGAGSRLTVL.

This clone has just a few counts. The CDR3 loop is CASSGDSSEVATNEKLFF. The CDR3 DNA is TGTGCCAGCAGCGGGGACAGCAGCGAGGTCGCAACTAATGAAAAACTGTTTTTT. V is TRBV2 and J is TRBJ1-4; TRBD1 aligns across 7 bases. The CDR3 contains 18 residues. CDR1 is SNHLY, CDR2 FYNNEI, per germline. Losses at the gene ends were 6 bases for V and 0 bases for J; bases not matched to a gene: 13.

This clone was counted a few times. The chain joins TRBV6-5 to TRBJ2-1; 10 nucleotides align to TRBD1. This CDR3 has 16 amino acids. V shed 0 bases, J shed 4 bases, and the junction held 3 bases outside the gene matches. Germline V lookup: CDR1 MNHEY, CDR2 SVGAGI. Here the CDR3 reads CASSYSTGQGYNEQFF. For the CDR3, the DNA is TGTGCCAGCAGTTACTCAACGGGACAGGGGTACAATGAGCAGTTCTTC.

V and J are TRBV10-3 and TRBJ2-3; D remains ambiguous. The CDR3 runs 17 residues. Trimming took 2 bases from V and 2 from J, leaving 17 bases between them. Germline lookup yields CDR1 ENHRY and CDR2 SYGVKD. In nucleotides, the CDR3 is TGTGCCATCAGTGAGAGGAGCTCGGACCACTTCACAGATACGCAGTATTTT. This codes for CAISERSSDHFTDTQYF.

V gene TRBV19 combines with J gene TRBJ1-5; weak D call: TRBD1 (6 bases). Trimming took off 4 bases at V and 5 bases at J, with 12 bases between the two ends. The CDR3 runs to 14 residues. The germline gives CDR1 LNHDA, CDR2 SQIVND (reference sequence). CDR3 sequence reads: CASSTRTDHQPQHF. CDR3 DNA: TGTGCCAGTAGTACTCGGACAGACCATCAGCCCCAGCATTTT.

Concerning this clone itself: Other DNA sequences within the sample encode an identical CDR3. This rearrangement joins TRBV27 to TRBJ1-5; D gene unclear. The CDR3 length is 12 residues. Germline V gene lookup returns CDR1 MNHEY and CDR2 SMNVEV (reference sequence). V gave up 2 bases and J gave up 6 bases, with 5 bases separating them. The CDR3 DNA follows: TGTGCCAGCAGTTTAAATGGTCAGCCCCAGCATTTT. This encodes CASSLNGQPQHF.

This rearrangement joins TRBV7-3 to TRBJ2-2; possibly TRBD1 for D (6 bases). The CDR3 covers 13 residues. Germline loops: CDR1 SGHTA, CDR2 FQGTGA. Trimming left V 4 bases short and J 7 bases short, with 10 bases between. In nucleotides, the CDR3 is TGTGCCAGCAGCTCTGCAGGGGACGGGGAGCTGTTTTTT. Protein sequence: CASSSAGDGELFF. Variable domain in full (rest from reference TRBV7-3 and TRBJ2-2): GAGVSQTPSNKVTEKGKYVELRCDPISGHTALYWYRQSLGQGPEFLIYFQGTGAADDSGLPNDRFFAVRPEGSVSTLKIQRTERGDSAVYLCASSSAGDGELFFGEGSRLTVL.

This clone was observed a few times. The genes are TRBV10-3 and TRBJ1-4; 10 bases are a match to TRBD1. Germline CDR1 ENHRY, CDR2 SYGVKD. After removal of 6 bases from V and 6 bases from J, the junction contained 4 bases not matched to a gene. There are 14 residues in the CDR3. CDR3 nucleotide sequence: TGTGCCATCAGGGACAGGGGGTTTGATGAAAAACTGTTTTTT. Its translation: CAIRDRGFDEKLFF.

The genes are TRBV5-1 and TRBJ2-7, with 7 bases fitting TRBD1. In germline, CDR1 is SGHRS, CDR2 YFSETQ. Losses at the gene ends were 4 bases for V and 3 bases for J; bases not matched to a gene: 4. This CDR3 region has 13 residues. The chain's CDR3 is CASSTRTGYEQYF. CDR3 coding DNA: TGCGCCAGCAGCACAAGGACAGGCTACGAGCAGTACTTC.

The chain combines TRBV29-1 with TRBJ2-7, with a possible D match to TRBD1 (7 bases). The CDR3 length is 15 residues. CDR1 SQVTM and CDR2 ANQGSEA come from the germline V gene. V lost 3 bases to trimming and J lost 3 bases, with 18 bases between them. This chain's CDR3 is CSVEGGQSLFYEQYF. CDR3 nucleotides: TGCAGCGTTGAGGGGGGACAGAGTCTTTTCTACGAGCAGTACTTC.

V is TRBV29-1 and J is TRBJ2-5; 7 bases line up with TRBD2. Matching the DNA end better, TRBJ2-7 makes the J call doubtful. Germline CDR1 and CDR2: SQVTM and ANQGSEA. The CDR3 runs 12 residues. The CDR3, as DNA: TGCAGCGTTCACGGGGGGTCCTACGAGCAGTACTTC. It codes for CSVHGGSYEQYF.

V is TRBV27 and J is TRBJ1-1, with a possible D match to TRBD1 (5 bases). The CDR3 is 13 amino acids. Trimming left V 1 base short and J 4 bases short, with 7 bases between. Germline V gene sequence: CDR1 MNHEY, CDR2 SMNVEV (reference sequence). The CDR3 is CASSLYGGTEAFF. The CDR3 DNA reads TGTGCCAGCAGTTTATACGGGGGCACTGAAGCTTTCTTT.

The chain has TRBV7-9 and TRBJ2-3, with TRBD2 matching 8 bases. Germline V lookup: CDR1 SEHNR, CDR2 FQNEAQ (reference sequence). J lost 5 bases, V lost 7 bases, and 8 bases had no gene match. The CDR3 is 14 amino acids. CDR3 sequence (DNA): TGTGCCAGCACCGCGGGGGGCCTTGGAGATACGCAGTATTTT. Translating gives CASTAGGLGDTQYF.

This clone was counted between two and nine times. The chain carries TRBV2 and TRBJ2-2, with D possibly being TRBD2 (5 bases). CDR1 SNHLY and CDR2 FYNNEI come from the germline V gene. The V end was cut by 3 bases, the J end by 10 bases, with 6 bases between. This CDR3 comprises 11 residues. The CDR3 loop reads CASSEGVELFF. Here the CDR3 DNA reads TGTGCCAGCAGTGAGGGAGTGGAGCTGTTTTTT.

The chain employs TRBV6-6 and TRBJ2-3, with D uncertain. Germline V gene lookup returns CDR1 MNHNY and CDR2 SVGAGI (reference sequence). The CDR3 totals 11 residues. The ends were cut back, 7 bases at V and 5 bases at J, with 7 bases in the middle. CDR3 DNA sequence: TGTGCCAGCACCCGAGGAGATACGCAGTATTTT. It specifies CASTRGDTQYF.

This chain joins TRBV5-6 and TRBJ1-1; no definite D call. The CDR3 extends over 15 amino acids. Germline values: CDR1 SGHDT, CDR2 YYEEEE. The V gene lost 6 bases and the J gene lost 1 base, with 16 bases spanning the gap. CDR3 nucleotide sequence: TGTGCCAGCACCGAAATCAAAGGGCGGAACACTGAAGCTTTCTTT. This codes for CASTEIKGRNTEAFF.

CDR3 residues: CASSQEGQALGDEQFF. CDR3 bases: TGCGCCAGCAGCCAAGAGGGGCAGGCCCTCGGGGATGAGCAGTTCTTC. V is TRBV4-3 and J is TRBJ2-1; tentatively, D is TRBD1 or TRBD2 (5 bases each). The CDR3 sequence is 16 residues long. Trimming cost V 0 bases and J 8 bases, with 17 bases left between them. Germline V gives CDR1 LGHNA, CDR2 YSLEER.

This clone was seen only a few times. The chain combines TRBV13 with TRBJ1-6, with 7 nucleotides matching TRBD1. This CDR3 is 14 amino acids long. Germline assignment: CDR1 PRHDT and CDR2 FYEKMQ (reference sequence). V was pared by 2 bases and J by 10 bases, with 5 bases of the junction left unmatched. DNA of the CDR3: TGTGCCAGCAGCTTACGACAGGGTAGCTCACCCCTCCACTTT. This codes for CASSLRQGSSPLHF.

The chain employs TRBV7-8 and TRBJ1-2; D is possibly TRBD1 (5 bases). CDR3 length: 13 residues. The germline V and J ends were trimmed by 0 bases and 4 bases, with 6 bases remaining between them. CDR1 and CDR2 from the germline V gene are SGHVS and FQNEAQ. The DNA of the CDR3 is TGTGCCAGCAGCTTAGCGACAGCCTATGGCTACACCTTC. Residues: CASSLATAYGYTF.

This chain links TRBV27 with TRBJ2-7, with TRBD2 identical over 7 bases. Trimming at V came to 2 bases and at J to 0 bases, leaving 4 bases not matched to a gene. CDR1 and CDR2 from the germline V gene are MNHEY and SMNVEV (reference sequence). The CDR3 extends over 15 amino acids. CDR3: CASSLTSAYSYEQYF. CDR3 nucleotides: TGTGCCAGCAGTTTAACTAGCGCCTACTCCTACGAGCAGTACTTC.

The chain joins TRBV9 to TRBJ2-7; D possibly matches TRBD1 or TRBD2 (5 bases each). The CDR3 is 15 amino acids. Germline loops: CDR1 SGDLS, CDR2 YYNGEE. V was clipped by 0 bases and J by 3 bases, with 13 bases between them. The CDR3 spells CASSVGTGRYYEQYF. CDR3 coding DNA: TGTGCCAGCAGCGTAGGCACGGGACGGTACTACGAGCAGTACTTC.

The chain joins TRBV29-1 to TRBJ1-1; no reliable D call. V shed 0 bases and J shed 1 base, with 9 bases lying between them. The CDR3 is made up of 14 amino acids. Per the germline V gene, CDR1 is SQVTM and CDR2 is ANQGSEA. The CDR3, as DNA: TGCAGCGTTGAAGAGGGCGGTCGGAACACTGAAGCTTTCTTT. Translation: CSVEEGGRNTEAFF.

This clone has only a few counts. This CDR3 is also generated by other DNA sequences in the sample. This chain links TRBV13 with TRBJ2-7; D ambiguous. The ends were cut back, 0 bases at V and 3 bases at J, with 6 bases in the middle. CDR3 length: 13 amino acids. Germline assignment: CDR1 PRHDT and CDR2 FYEKMQ (reference sequence). The CDR3 protein is CASSLGSSYEQYF. In nucleotides, the CDR3 is TGTGCCAGCAGCTTAGGCAGCAGCTACGAGCAGTACTTC.

The chain employs TRBV13 and TRBJ2-5; D may correspond to TRBD1 or TRBD2 (5 bases each). Between the trimmed V and J ends, which lost 5 bases and 0 bases, there was a span of 13 bases. The germline V gene has CDR1 PRHDT and CDR2 FYEKMQ (reference sequence). This CDR3 has 15 residues. The CDR3 sequence: CASSPSGGYQETQYF. The CDR3 region has the DNA TGTGCCAGCAGCCCAAGTGGGGGATACCAAGAGACCCAGTACTTC.

The rearrangement links TRBV29-1 to TRBJ2-3, with 8 bases identical to TRBD2. Trimming cost V 3 bases and J 3 bases; bases outside gene matches: 2. The CDR3 is 13 residues long. Germline-derived CDR1 and CDR2 are SQVTM and ANQGSEA. CDR3 DNA: TGCAGCGTTGACGGGGGGGCGACAGATACGCAGTATTTT. Protein sequence: CSVDGGATDTQYF.